A selection of T cell receptor beta chains follows, all from one sample in a study of blood T cell repertoires in COVID-19. Sequenced by immunoSEQ multiplex PCR; TCRdb stores in-frame clones only, minus some. The sample shows around 240,000 clones, over 80% of them seen only once. Sequenced material: PBMCs or T cells enriched from blood (not recorded which). These receptors were collected from a human donor in a cohort exposed to, infected with or recovered from COVID-19 (not recorded which). The donor label of this sample is uncertain. CDR3s include the opening cysteine and the closing phenylalanine or tryptophan. A D gene is named only where the DNA matches it firmly. Expanded clones get a size class; other rows say once, few or many, or leave the size out.

NA,TRBV7-9,once,TRBJ1-1,TGTGCCAGCAGCACTCGACAGATTGAAGCTTTCTTT,CASSTRQIEAFF
NA,TRBV25-1,NA,TRBJ2-5,TGTGCCAGCAGTGGTGACAGCCCAGTACACGAGACCCAGTACTTC,CASSGDSPVHETQYF
TRBD1,TRBV9,NA,TRBJ1-2,TGTGCCAGCAGCGTAGGGGGACAGCCTGACTATGGCTACACCTTC,CASSVGGQPDYGYTF
TRBD1,TRBV15,NA,TRBJ1-2,TGTGCCACCAGCAGATCGACAGGGGCTGATGGCTACACCTTC,CATSRSTGADGYTF
TRBD2,TRBV19,NA,TRBJ2-1,TGTGCCAGTGGGGCACTAGCGGGGTATGAGCAGTTCTTC,CASGALAGYEQFF
NA,TRBV4-1,NA,TRBJ1-3,TGCGCCAGCAGCCAAGATGTTGACAGGGGAAACACCATATATTTT,CASSQDVDRGNTIYF
NA,TRBV11-2,NA,TRBJ1-3,TGTGCCAGCAGCCCCAGGGCAGCCTCTGGAAACACCATATATTTT,CASSPRAASGNTIYF
TRBD2,TRBV19,NA,TRBJ2-1,TGTGCCAGTAGTATAGGACGACTAGCGGGCTACAATGAGCAGTTCTTC,CASSIGRLAGYNEQFF
NA,TRBV6-5,NA,TRBJ1-1,TGTGCCAGCAGAGGGGTTTTGAACACTGAAGCTTTCTTT,CASRGVLNTEAFF
NA,TRBV4-1,NA,TRBJ2-5,TGCGCCAGCAGCCAAGTGGGGGGGGCGGCCCAGTACTTC,CASSQVGGAAQYF
TRBD1,TRBV5-1,NA,TRBJ1-4,TGCGCCAGCAGCACCGGACAGGGTGGGGCAGAAATGAAACTGTTTTTT,CASSTGQGGAEMKLFF
NA,TRBV7-2,NA,TRBJ1-2,TGTGCCAGCAGCTTAGCACGGGGACTTAACTATGGCTACACCTTC,CASSLARGLNYGYTF
TRBD1,TRBV7-2,NA,TRBJ1-6,TGTGCCAGCAGCTCCTCACAGGGGGAAAATTCACCCCTCCACTTT,CASSSSQGENSPLHF
NA,TRBV6-5,NA,TRBJ2-1,TGTGCCAGCATCCCCGGGGGGCGAAAAAATGAGCAGTTCTTC,CASIPGGRKNEQFF
TRBD1,TRBV5-1,NA,TRBJ1-1,TGCGCCAGCAGCCATGGACAGGGGCCGAGTTCTGAAGCTTTCTTT,CASSHGQGPSSEAFF
TRBD1,TRBV7-9,few,TRBJ1-2,TGTGCCAGCAGCTTAGATATTTCTGGACAGGGCGATTCGGACTACACCTTC,CASSLDISGQGDSDYTF
TRBD2,TRBV7-2,NA,TRBJ2-2,TGTGCCAGCAGCAAGGGACTAGCCGGCGGCGGGGAGCTGTTTTTT,CASSKGLAGGGELFF